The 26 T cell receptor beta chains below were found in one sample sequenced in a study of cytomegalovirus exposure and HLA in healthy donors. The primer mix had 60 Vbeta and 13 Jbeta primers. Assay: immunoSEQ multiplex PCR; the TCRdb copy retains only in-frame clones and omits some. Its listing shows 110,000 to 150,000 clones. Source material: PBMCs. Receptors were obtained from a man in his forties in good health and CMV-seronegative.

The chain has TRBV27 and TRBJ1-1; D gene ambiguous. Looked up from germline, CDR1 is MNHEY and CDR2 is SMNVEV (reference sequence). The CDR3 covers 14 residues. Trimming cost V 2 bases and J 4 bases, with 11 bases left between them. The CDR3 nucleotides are TGTGCCAGCAGTTTAGGGCCGCCCGGCACTGAAGCTTTCTTT. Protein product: CASSLGPPGTEAFF.

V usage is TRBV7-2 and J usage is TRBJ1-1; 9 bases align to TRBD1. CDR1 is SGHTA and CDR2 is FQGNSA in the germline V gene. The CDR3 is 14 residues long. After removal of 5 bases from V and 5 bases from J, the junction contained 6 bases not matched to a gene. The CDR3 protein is CASSAGTGPTEAFF. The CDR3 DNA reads TGTGCCAGCAGCGCAGGGACAGGGCCAACTGAAGCTTTCTTT.

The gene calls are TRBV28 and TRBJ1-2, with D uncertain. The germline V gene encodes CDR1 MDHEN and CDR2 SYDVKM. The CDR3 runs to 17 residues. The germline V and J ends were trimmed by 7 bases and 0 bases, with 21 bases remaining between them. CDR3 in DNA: TGTGCCAGCACCATCTACGCGGAGGTGGGCTCTAACTATGGCTACACCTTC. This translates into CASTIYAEVGSNYGYTF.

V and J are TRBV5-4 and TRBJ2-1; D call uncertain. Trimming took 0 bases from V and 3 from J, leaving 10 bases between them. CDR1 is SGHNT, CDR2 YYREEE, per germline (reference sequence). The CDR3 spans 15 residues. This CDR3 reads CASSLGSSFYNEQFF. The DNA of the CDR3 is TGTGCCAGCAGCTTGGGTAGTTCTTTCTACAATGAGCAGTTCTTC.

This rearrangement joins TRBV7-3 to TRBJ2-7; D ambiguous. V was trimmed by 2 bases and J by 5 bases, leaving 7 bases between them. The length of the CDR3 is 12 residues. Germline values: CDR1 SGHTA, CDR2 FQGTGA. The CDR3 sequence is CASSLAEHEQYF. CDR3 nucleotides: TGTGCCAGCAGCTTAGCGGAACACGAGCAGTACTTC.

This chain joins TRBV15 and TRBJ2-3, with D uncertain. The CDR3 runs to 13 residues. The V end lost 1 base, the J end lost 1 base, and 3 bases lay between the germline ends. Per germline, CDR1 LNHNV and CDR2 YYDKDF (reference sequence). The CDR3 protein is CATSRAGTDTQYF. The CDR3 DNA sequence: TGTGCCACCAGCAGAGCAGGCACAGATACGCAGTATTTT. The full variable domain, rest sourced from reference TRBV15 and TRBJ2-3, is DAMVIQNPRYQVTQFGKPVTLSCSQTLNHNVMYWYQQKSSQAPKLLFHYYDKDFNNEADTPDNFQSRRPNTSFCFLDIRSPGLGDTAMYLCATSRAGTDTQYFGPGTRLTVL.

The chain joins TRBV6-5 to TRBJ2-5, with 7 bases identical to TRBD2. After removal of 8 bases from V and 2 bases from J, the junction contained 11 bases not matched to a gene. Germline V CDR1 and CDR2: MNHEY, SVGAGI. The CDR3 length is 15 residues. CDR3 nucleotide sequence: TGTGCCAGCTCCCGTTACCGGGGGGTACAAGAGACCCAGTACTTC. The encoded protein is CASSRYRGVQETQYF.

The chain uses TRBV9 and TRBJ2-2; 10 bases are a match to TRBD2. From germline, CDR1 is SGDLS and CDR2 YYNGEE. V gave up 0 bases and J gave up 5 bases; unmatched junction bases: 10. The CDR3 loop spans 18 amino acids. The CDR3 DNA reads TGTGCCAGCAGCGTAGGGGGCGGAGCGGGGGGGCAAACCGGGGAGCTGTTTTTT. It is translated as CASSVGGGAGGQTGELFF.

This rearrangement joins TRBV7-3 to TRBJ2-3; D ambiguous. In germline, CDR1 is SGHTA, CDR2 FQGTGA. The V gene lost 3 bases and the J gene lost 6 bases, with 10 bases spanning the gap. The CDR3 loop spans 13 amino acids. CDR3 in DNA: TGTGCCAGCAGCTTGAAACCACAGGATACGCAGTATTTT. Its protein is CASSLKPQDTQYF. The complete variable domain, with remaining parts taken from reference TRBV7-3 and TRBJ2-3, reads GAGVSQTPSNKVTEKGKYVELRCDPISGHTALYWYRQSLGQGPEFLIYFQGTGAADDSGLPNDRFFAVRPEGSVSTLKIQRTERGDSAVYLCASSLKPQDTQYFGPGTRLTVL.

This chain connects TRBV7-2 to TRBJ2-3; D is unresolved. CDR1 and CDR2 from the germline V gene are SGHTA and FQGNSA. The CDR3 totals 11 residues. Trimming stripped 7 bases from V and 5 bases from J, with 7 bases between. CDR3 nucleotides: TGTGCCAGCACGTTAAAAGATACGCAGTATTTT. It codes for CASTLKDTQYF.

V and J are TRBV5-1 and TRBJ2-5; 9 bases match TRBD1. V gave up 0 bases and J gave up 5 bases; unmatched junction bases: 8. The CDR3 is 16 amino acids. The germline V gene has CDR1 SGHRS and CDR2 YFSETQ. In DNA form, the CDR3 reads TGCGCCAGCAGCTTGGAACCCAGACAGGGGGTTGAGACCCAGTACTTC. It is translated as CASSLEPRQGVETQYF.

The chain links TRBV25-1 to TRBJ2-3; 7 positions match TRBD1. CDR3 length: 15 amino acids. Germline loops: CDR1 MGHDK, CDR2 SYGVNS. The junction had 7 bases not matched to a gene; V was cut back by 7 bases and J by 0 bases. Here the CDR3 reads CASNRDRASTDTQYF. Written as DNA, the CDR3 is TGTGCCAGCAACCGAGACAGGGCTAGCACAGATACGCAGTATTTT.

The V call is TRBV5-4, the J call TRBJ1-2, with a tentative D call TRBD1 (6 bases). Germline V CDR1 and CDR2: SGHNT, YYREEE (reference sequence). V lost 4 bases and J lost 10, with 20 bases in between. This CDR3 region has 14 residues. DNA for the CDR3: TGTGCCAGCAGCCAGGACAGCTACCCGTTTGTCTACACCTTC. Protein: CASSQDSYPFVYTF.

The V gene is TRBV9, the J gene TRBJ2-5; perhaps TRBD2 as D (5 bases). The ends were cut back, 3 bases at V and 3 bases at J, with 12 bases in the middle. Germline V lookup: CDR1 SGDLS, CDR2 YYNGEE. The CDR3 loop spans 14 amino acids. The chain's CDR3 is CASSAGVLKETQYF. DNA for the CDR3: TGTGCCAGCAGCGCCGGGGTCCTTAAAGAGACCCAGTACTTC.

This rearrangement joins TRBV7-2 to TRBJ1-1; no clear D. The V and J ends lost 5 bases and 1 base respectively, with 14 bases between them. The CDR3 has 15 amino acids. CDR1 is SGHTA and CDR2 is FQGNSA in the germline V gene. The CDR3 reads CASSASFVRNTEAFF. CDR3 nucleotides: TGTGCCAGCAGCGCCAGTTTCGTCCGGAACACTGAAGCTTTCTTT.

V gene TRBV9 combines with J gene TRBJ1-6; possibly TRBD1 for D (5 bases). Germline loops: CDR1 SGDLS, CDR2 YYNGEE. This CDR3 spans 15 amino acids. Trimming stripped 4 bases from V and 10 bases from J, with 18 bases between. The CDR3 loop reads CASSPSGRGGSPLHF. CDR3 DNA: TGTGCCAGCAGCCCCAGCGGGAGGGGTGGATCACCCCTCCACTTT. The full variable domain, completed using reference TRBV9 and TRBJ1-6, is DSGVTQTPKHLITATGQRVTLRCSPRSGDLSVYWYQQSLDQGLQFLIQYYNGEERAKGNILERFSAQQFPDLHSELNLSSLELGDSALYFCASSPSGRGGSPLHFGNGTRLTVT.

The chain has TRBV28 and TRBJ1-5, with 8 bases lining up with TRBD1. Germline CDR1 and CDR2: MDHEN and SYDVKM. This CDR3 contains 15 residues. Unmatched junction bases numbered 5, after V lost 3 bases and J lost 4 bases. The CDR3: CASSFLTGVNQPQHF. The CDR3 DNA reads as TGTGCCAGCAGTTTCCTGACAGGGGTTAATCAGCCCCAGCATTTT. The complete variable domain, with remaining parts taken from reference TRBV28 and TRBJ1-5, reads DVKVTQSSRYLVKRTGEKVFLECVQDMDHENMFWYRQDPGLGLRLIYFSYDVKMKEKGDIPEGYSVSREKKERFSLILESASTNQTSMYLCASSFLTGVNQPQHFGDGTRLSIL.

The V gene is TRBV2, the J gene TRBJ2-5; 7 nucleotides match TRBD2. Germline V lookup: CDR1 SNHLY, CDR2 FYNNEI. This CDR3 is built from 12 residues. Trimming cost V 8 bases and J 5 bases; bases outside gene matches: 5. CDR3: CASARREETQYF. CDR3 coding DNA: TGTGCCAGCGCAAGGCGGGAGGAGACCCAGTACTTC.

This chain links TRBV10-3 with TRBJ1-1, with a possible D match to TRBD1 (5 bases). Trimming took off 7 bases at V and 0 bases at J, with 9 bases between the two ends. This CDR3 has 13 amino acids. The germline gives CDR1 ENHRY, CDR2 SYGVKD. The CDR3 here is CAINRGVNTEAFF. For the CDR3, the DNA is TGTGCCATCAACCGGGGGGTGAACACTGAAGCTTTCTTT.

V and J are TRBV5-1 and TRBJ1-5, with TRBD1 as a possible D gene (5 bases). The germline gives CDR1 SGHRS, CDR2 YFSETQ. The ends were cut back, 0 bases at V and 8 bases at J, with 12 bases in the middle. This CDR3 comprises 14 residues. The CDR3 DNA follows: TGCGCCAGCAGCTTGGGGGGCCCAGGTAAGCCCCAGCATTTT. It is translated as CASSLGGPGKPQHF.

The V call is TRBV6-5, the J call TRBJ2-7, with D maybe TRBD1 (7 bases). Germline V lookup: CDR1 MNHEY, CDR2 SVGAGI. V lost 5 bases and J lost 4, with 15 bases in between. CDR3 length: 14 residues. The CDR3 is CASSRLAGGYEQYF. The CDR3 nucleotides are TGTGCCAGCAGTCGCCTGGCAGGGGGGTACGAGCAGTACTTC.

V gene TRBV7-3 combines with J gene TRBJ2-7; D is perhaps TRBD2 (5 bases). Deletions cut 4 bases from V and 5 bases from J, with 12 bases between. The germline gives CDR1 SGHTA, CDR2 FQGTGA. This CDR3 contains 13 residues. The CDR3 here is CASSSDVRDEQYF. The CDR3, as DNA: TGTGCCAGCAGCTCCGACGTGAGGGACGAGCAGTACTTC.

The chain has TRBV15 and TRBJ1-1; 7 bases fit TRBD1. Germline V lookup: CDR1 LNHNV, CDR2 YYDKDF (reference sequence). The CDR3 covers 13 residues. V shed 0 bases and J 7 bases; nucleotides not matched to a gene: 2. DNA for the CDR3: TGTGCCACCAGCAGAGAGGGACAGCTTGAAGCTTTCTTT. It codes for CATSREGQLEAFF.

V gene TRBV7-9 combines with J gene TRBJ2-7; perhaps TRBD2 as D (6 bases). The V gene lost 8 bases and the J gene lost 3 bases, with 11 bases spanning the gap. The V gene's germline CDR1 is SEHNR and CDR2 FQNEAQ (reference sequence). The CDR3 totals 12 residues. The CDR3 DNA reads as TGTGCCAGCGGGAGGAGGAACTACGAGCAGTACTTC. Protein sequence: CASGRRNYEQYF.

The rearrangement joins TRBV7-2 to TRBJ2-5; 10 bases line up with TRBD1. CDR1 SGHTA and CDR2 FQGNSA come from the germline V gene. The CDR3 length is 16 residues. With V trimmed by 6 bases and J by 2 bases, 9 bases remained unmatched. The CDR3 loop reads CASRGQGLTSQETQYF. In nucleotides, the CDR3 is TGTGCCAGCAGGGGACAGGGGCTTACCTCTCAAGAGACCCAGTACTTC.

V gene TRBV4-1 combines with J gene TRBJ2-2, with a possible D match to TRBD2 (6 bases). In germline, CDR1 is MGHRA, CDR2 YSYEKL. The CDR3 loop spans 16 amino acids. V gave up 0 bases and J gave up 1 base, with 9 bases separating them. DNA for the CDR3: TGCGCCAGCAGCCAAGATATCGGGGGGAACACCGGGGAGCTGTTTTTT. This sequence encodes CASSQDIGGNTGELFF.